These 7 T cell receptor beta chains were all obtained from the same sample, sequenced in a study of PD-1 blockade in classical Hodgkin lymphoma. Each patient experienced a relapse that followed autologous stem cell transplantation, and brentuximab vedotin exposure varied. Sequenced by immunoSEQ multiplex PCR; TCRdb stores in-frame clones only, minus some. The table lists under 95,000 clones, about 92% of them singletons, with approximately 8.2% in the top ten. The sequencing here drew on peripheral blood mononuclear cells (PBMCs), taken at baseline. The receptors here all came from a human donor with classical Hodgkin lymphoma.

The CDR3 nucleotides are TGTGCCAGCAGCGTCCATTCCGGACAGGCCTACGAGCAGTACTTC. Its translation: CASSVHSGQAYEQYF. This chain joins TRBV9 and TRBJ2-7, with 7 nucleotides matching TRBD1. Trimming took 2 bases from V and 2 from J; bases not matched to a gene: 7. The V gene's germline CDR1 is SGDLS and CDR2 YYNGEE. The CDR3 extends over 15 amino acids.

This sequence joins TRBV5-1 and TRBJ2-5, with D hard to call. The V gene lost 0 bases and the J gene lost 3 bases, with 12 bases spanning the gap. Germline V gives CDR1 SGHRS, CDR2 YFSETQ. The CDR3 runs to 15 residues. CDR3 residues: CASSLDGSYEETQYF. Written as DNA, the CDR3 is TGCGCCAGCAGCTTGGATGGCTCCTACGAAGAGACCCAGTACTTC.

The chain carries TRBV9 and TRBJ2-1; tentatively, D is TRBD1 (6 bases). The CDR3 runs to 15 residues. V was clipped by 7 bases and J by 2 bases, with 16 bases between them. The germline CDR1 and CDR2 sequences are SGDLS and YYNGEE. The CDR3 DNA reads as TGTGCCAGCTCCCCAGGGGATCAGGCCTACAATGAGCAGTTCTTC. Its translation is CASSPGDQAYNEQFF.

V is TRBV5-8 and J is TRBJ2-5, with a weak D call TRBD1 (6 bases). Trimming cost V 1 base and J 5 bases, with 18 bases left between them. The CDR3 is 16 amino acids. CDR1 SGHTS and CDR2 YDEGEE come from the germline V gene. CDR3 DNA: TGTGCCAGCAGCTTGACAGGGTCCCTACGAGGGGAGACCCAGTACTTC. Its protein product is CASSLTGSLRGETQYF.

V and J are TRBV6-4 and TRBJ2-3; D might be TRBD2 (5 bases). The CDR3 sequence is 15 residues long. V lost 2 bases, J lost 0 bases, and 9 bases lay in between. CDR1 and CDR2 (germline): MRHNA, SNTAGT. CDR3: CASSDGLASTDTQYF. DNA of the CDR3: TGTGCCAGCAGTGACGGACTGGCTAGCACAGATACGCAGTATTTT.

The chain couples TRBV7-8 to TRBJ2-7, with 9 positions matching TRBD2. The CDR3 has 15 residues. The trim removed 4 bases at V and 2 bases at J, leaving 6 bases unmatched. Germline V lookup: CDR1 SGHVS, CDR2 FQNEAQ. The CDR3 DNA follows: TGTGCCAGCAGCTCCCCGGGACTAGCCCCCTACGAGCAGTACTTC. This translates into CASSSPGLAPYEQYF. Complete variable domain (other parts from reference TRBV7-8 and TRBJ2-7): GAGVSQSPRYKVAKRGQDVALRCDPISGHVSLFWYQQALGQGPEFLTYFQNEAQLDKSGLPSDRFFAERPEGSVSTLKIQRTQQEDSAVYLCASSSPGLAPYEQYFGPGTRLTVT.

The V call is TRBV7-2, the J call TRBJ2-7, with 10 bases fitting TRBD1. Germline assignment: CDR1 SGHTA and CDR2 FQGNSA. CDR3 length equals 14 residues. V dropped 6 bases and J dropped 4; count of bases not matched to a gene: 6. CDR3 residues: CASSLGTGEYEQYF. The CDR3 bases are TGTGCCAGCAGTTTGGGGACAGGGGAGTACGAGCAGTACTTC.